Described below is a single T cell receptor (beta chain) sequence and its context. Its antigen is not yet known. There are no base qualities to consult, and no much larger clone falls within one base. This record belongs to a study of T-cell memory formation after mild COVID-19 listed by TCRdb under 2021. As for the study more broadly: TCR sequence clusters from the two donors were largely donor specific. T-cell clones expanding and contracting after mild COVID-19 in a couple of donors were tracked by longitudinal TCRalpha and TCRbeta repertoire sequencing. Two young, previously healthy adult volunteers, one female and one male, were included in the cohort.

Ficoll-Paque density gradient centrifugation was used to isolate PBMCs. Data came from an Illumina NovaSeq 6000. cDNA libraries for TCRalpha and TCRbeta were prepared by 5'RACE using constant-segment primers, with sample barcodes and unique molecular identifiers added. Trizol reagent was used to extract RNA from every sample. Libraries were amplified in two PCR steps, with a second sample barcode and Illumina TruSeq adapters added in the second step. Sequencing of libraries was performed on an Illumina NovaSeq with 2 x 150 bp paired-end reads. As for how the authors treated the data: The reads were demultiplexed and collapsed into UMI-guided consensus sequences using migec v1.2.7. With mixcr v2.1.11, UMI consensuses were aligned to TRA and TRB V and J templates and assembled into clonotypes. A clonotype was counted as expanded or contracted only if both edgeR and NoisET called the change significant, with noise models trained on biological replicates. For edgeR calls, the thresholds were a false discovery rate-adjusted p below 0.01 and a log2 fold-change of 1. PCA with hierarchical clustering of max-normalized trajectories of the 1000 most abundant clonotypes was used as exploratory dynamics analysis. The CD4 or CD8 phenotype of responding clones was assigned using the separately sequenced CD4+ and CD8+ repertoires. Using fastp at Q25 and MiXCR, TCRdb reprocessed the public reads and kept productive beta chains. Identical CDR3 proteins give one entry, which carries the most common genes and DNA. These V and J calls rely on TCRdb rather than the paper's analysis. Within this sample are some 65,000 distinct CDR3 sequences, with over 15% of them counted one time only. The ten largest make up under 35% of the sample.

Overall results and qualifications from the work: Some responding clones were detected in pre-infection memory, which suggested that pre-existing cross-reactive memory T cells had joined the SARS-CoV-2 response. SARS-CoV-2 specificity was not confirmed for the second-wave clones peaking on day 37. Only a couple of mild cases were covered in the study, and larger cohorts including severe cases with pre-infection samples were considered necessary. Contracting CD4+ clones turned up mainly in the CM and EM memory subsets, whereas EMRA was where CD8+ clones were enriched. From day 15 to 85, contracting clones showed balanced CD4/CD8 phenotypes, whereas a second wave of clones that expanded from day 15 to 37 leaned towards CD4+.

This clonotype was sampled from an adult woman who had mild COVID-19 (a few samples of this study predate the infection). The sample titles of this study are shuffled in the database, so cell type and time point are left out; the donor was told from shared clones. Sample: PBMCs or a T cell subset sorted from them (not recorded which).

The sequence in DNA is TGCGCCAGCAGCCCGGGATCAGGGTTATACGAGCAGTACTTC. Its product reads: CASSPGSGLYEQYF. The V and J genes are TRBV5-1 and TRBJ2-7; the D gene is tentatively TRBD1 or TRBD2, each matching 5 bases. Inclusive of the bounding cysteine and phenylalanine, the CDR3 is 14 residues long. Here the CDR3 DNA is all that survives: 42 bases in frame from base 1. From the germline V gene, CDR1 is SGHRS and CDR2 is YFSETQ. V is cut by 4 bases and J by 4 bases, and the space between the germline ends is 15 bases. The CDR3, completed at both ends by the reference TRBV5-1 and TRBJ2-7 genes, gives the full variable domain KAGVTQTPRYLIKTRGQQVTLSCSPISGHRSVSWYQQTPGQGLQFLFEYFSETQRNKGNFPGRFSGRQFSNSRSEMNVSTLELGDSALYLCASSPGSGLYEQYFGPGTRLTVT.